This entry lists 9 T cell receptor beta chains sequenced from one sample in a study of neoadjuvant nivolumab and ipilimumab in lung cancer. The method was immunoSEQ multiplex PCR; TCRdb's version includes in-frame clones alone and lacks a portion of them. The table has some 37,000 clones, about 88% seen once. This specimen was peripheral blood, taken before neoadjuvant nivolumab, alone or with ipilimumab. All receptors come from an adult with non-small cell lung cancer.

The chain recombines TRBV18 with TRBJ2-7; 10 nucleotides line up with TRBD2. CDR3 size: 14 residues. Looked up from germline, CDR1 is KGHSH and CDR2 is LQKENI. V was pared by 0 bases and J by 6 bases, with 2 bases of the junction left unmatched. In DNA form, the CDR3 reads TGTGCCAGCTCACCACCGTCTAGCGGGAGCGAGCAGTACTTC. It is translated as CASSPPSSGSEQYF.

This clone was seen only a few times. The chain links TRBV28 to TRBJ2-1; possibly TRBD1 for D (7 bases). Trimming cost V 1 base and J 6 bases, with 22 bases left between them. CDR1 is MDHEN and CDR2 is SYDVKM in the germline V gene. The length of the CDR3 is 18 residues. The CDR3 DNA sequence: TGTGCCAGCAGTTTATTAAGGCTAGCGAGACAGGGTTCCAATGAGCAGTTCTTC. As protein: CASSLLRLARQGSNEQFF.

This chain uses TRBV9 with TRBJ2-2; a weak D match, TRBD1 (5 bases). The V and J ends lost 0 bases and 0 bases respectively, with 21 bases between them. Germline CDR1 SGDLS, CDR2 YYNGEE. CDR3 length: 20 amino acids. For the CDR3, the DNA is TGTGCCAGCAGCGTAGTGAAACCTCGACAGCAGCTCCCGAACACCGGGGAGCTGTTTTTT. This sequence encodes CASSVVKPRQQLPNTGELFF. The whole variable domain, filled in from reference TRBV9 and TRBJ2-2, reads DSGVTQTPKHLITATGQRVTLRCSPRSGDLSVYWYQQSLDQGLQFLIQYYNGEERAKGNILERFSAQQFPDLHSELNLSSLELGDSALYFCASSVVKPRQQLPNTGELFFGEGSRLTVL.

This chain links TRBV5-1 with TRBJ2-2; 8 bases are shared with TRBD2. V gave up 4 bases and J gave up 0 bases; unmatched junction bases: 5. The CDR3 covers 16 residues. The germline V gene has CDR1 SGHRS and CDR2 YFSETQ. For the CDR3, the DNA is TGCGCCAGCAGCCTGGATAGCGGGGCGAACACCGGGGAGCTGTTTTTT. It is translated as CASSLDSGANTGELFF.

The chain combines TRBV15 with TRBJ1-3; D gene ambiguous. The CDR3 sequence is 16 residues long. The V end lost 0 bases, the J end lost 4 bases, and 13 bases lay between the germline ends. The germline V gene has CDR1 LNHNV and CDR2 YYDKDF (reference sequence). The chain's CDR3 is CATSRDPQRVGNTIYF. The CDR3 region has the DNA TGTGCCACCAGCAGAGATCCGCAGAGGGTAGGAAACACCATATATTTT.

The chain combines TRBV5-5 with TRBJ2-3, with TRBD1 as a possible D gene (5 bases). V shed 1 base and J shed 8 bases, with 11 bases lying between them. The CDR3 runs to 13 residues. The germline CDR1 and CDR2 sequences are SGHKS and YYEKEE (reference sequence). DNA of the CDR3: TGTGCCAGCAGCTTGTCGGACAACCCTACGCAGTATTTT. Protein product: CASSLSDNPTQYF.

This rearrangement joins TRBV7-2 to TRBJ2-5, with TRBD2 matching 11 bases. Germline assignment: CDR1 SGHTA and CDR2 FQGNSA. After removal of 3 bases from V and 5 bases from J, the junction contained 8 bases not matched to a gene. This CDR3 is 16 amino acids long. The CDR3 loop reads CASSFSGRAGRETQYF. CDR3 bases: TGTGCCAGCAGCTTTAGCGGGAGGGCCGGTCGGGAGACCCAGTACTTC.

The chain recombines TRBV18 with TRBJ2-5; 11 bases match TRBD2. CDR3 length equals 15 residues. V shed 6 bases and J 2 bases; nucleotides not matched to a gene: 5. Germline CDR1 and CDR2: KGHSH and LQKENI. CDR3 amino acids: CASSPGLAVQETQYF. CDR3 nucleotide sequence: TGTGCCAGCTCCCCGGGACTAGCGGTGCAAGAGACCCAGTACTTC.

The chain employs TRBV7-2 and TRBJ1-2; 9 nucleotides match TRBD1. The CDR3 runs to 15 residues. The germline gives CDR1 SGHTA, CDR2 FQGNSA. V trimming: 5 bases; J trimming: 8 bases; junction bases outside the gene matches: 12. The CDR3 sequence is CASSLTGTGSGGYTF. CDR3 DNA sequence: TGTGCCAGCAGCCTTACCGGGACAGGGTCGGGAGGCTACACCTTC.